The sequence of this TCR beta chain was determined in a study of blood T cell repertoires in COVID-19. Study-level information: Sample material is recorded as cDNA or gDNA derived from T cells, B-cell-depleted T cells, or PBMCs.

Some clones are missing from TCRdb's copy, which holds only in-frame ones; the method was immunoSEQ multiplex PCR. This table holds about 100,000 clones, approximately 80% found once. This clone was found a few times. This sequence originates from an older man with active or convalescent COVID-19. What was sequenced was peripheral blood.

In nucleotides, the CDR3 is TGTGCCAGCAAAGCGGACAGCTGGGACACTGAAGCTTTCTTT. Encoded protein: CASKADSWDTEAFF. The chain uses TRBV27 and TRBJ1-1, with D tentatively TRBD1 (6 bases). CDR3 length equals 14 residues. CDR1 and CDR2 (germline): MNHEY, SMNVEV (reference sequence). Trimming pared 7 bases from V and 3 bases from J, leaving 15 bases between.